The 19 T cell receptor beta chains below were found in one sample sequenced in a study of siplizumab effects on memory and regulatory T cells. Produced via immunoSEQ multiplex PCR; TCRdb's table is partial and in-frame only. The data hold around 99,000 clones, with about 91% observed a single time. Specimen: Tregs sorted from blood. The receptor source for this set is a human donor in good health.

Worth noting for this clone: Other DNA sequences from this sample encode an identical CDR3 as well. The chain combines TRBV5-1 with TRBJ2-5, with D perhaps TRBD1 (6 bases). The CDR3 is 12 amino acids. Germline assignment: CDR1 SGHRS and CDR2 YFSETQ. V dropped 4 bases and J dropped 5 bases, with 9 bases sitting between them. CDR3 amino acids: CASSGGGETQYF. DNA of the CDR3: TGCGCCAGCAGCGGGGGCGGGGAGACCCAGTACTTC.

V and J are TRBV6-1 and TRBJ1-6; D uncertain. The germline CDR1 and CDR2 sequences are MNHNS and SASEGT. The CDR3 consists of 14 residues. The V end was cut by 1 base, the J end by 7 bases, with 8 bases between. Here the CDR3 DNA reads TGTGCCAGCAGTGAAGTTAGGCGGAATTCACCCCTCCACTTT. Translation: CASSEVRRNSPLHF.

This sequence joins TRBV7-2 and TRBJ2-5; D is possibly TRBD1 (5 bases). CDR1 is SGHTA, CDR2 FQGNSA, per germline. Trimming removed 1 base from V and 5 bases from J, with 11 bases in between. The CDR3 runs to 14 residues. This chain's CDR3 is CASSLVWGPETQYF. CDR3 sequence (DNA): TGTGCCAGCAGCTTAGTGTGGGGCCCGGAGACCCAGTACTTC.

The chain recombines TRBV9 with TRBJ1-2; no clear D. V lost 1 base, J lost 2 bases, and 12 bases lay in between. The length of the CDR3 is 15 residues. Germline V gene sequence: CDR1 SGDLS, CDR2 YYNGEE. The CDR3 reads CASSVSLGGNYGYTF. The DNA of the CDR3 is TGTGCCAGCAGCGTATCGCTGGGAGGGAACTATGGCTACACCTTC.

The V gene is TRBV11-2, the J gene TRBJ2-1; D gene unclear. CDR1 and CDR2 (germline): SGHAT, FQNNGV. V was trimmed by 7 bases and J by 9 bases, leaving 10 bases between them. CDR3 length equals 11 residues. The CDR3 sequence: CASTALAEQFF. For the CDR3, the DNA is TGTGCCAGCACCGCACTCGCTGAGCAGTTCTTC. Drawing the rest from reference TRBV11-2 and TRBJ2-1, the complete variable domain is EAGVAQSPRYKIIEKRQSVAFWCNPISGHATLYWYQQILGQGPKLLIQFQNNGVVDDSQLPKDRFSAERLKGVDSTLKIQPAKLEDSAVYLCASTALAEQFFGPGTRLTVL.

This chain uses TRBV9 with TRBJ2-7, with a tentative D call TRBD2 (5 bases). The germline V gene has CDR1 SGDLS and CDR2 YYNGEE. This CDR3 contains 16 residues. V was trimmed by 0 bases and J by 3 bases, leaving 16 bases between them. For the CDR3, the DNA is TGTGCCAGCAGCGTAGGGACTGGGAAGGTCCACTACGAGCAGTACTTC. Translating gives CASSVGTGKVHYEQYF.

J is TRBJ2-2 and V is TRBV19; weak D call: TRBD1 (6 bases). Germline CDR1 LNHDA, CDR2 SQIVND (reference sequence). V shed 7 bases and J shed 5 bases, with 8 bases lying between them. The CDR3 consists of 12 residues. CDR3 nucleotide sequence: TGTGCCAGTAATCAGGGGACCGGGGAGCTGTTTTTT. It codes for CASNQGTGELFF. The complete variable domain, with remaining parts taken from reference TRBV19 and TRBJ2-2, reads DGGITQSPKYLFRKEGQNVTLSCEQNLNHDAMYWYRQDPGQGLRLIYYSQIVNDFQKGDIAEGYSVSREKKESFPLTVTSAQKNPTAFYLCASNQGTGELFFGEGSRLTVL.

J is TRBJ2-1 and V is TRBV27; 7 positions match TRBD1. Trimming cost V 5 bases and J 6 bases; bases outside gene matches: 13. The V gene's germline CDR1 is MNHEY and CDR2 SMNVEV (reference sequence). This CDR3 has 16 residues. The DNA for the CDR3 is TGTGCCAGCAGTCCGTCCGGGACAGTGGTCGGCAATGAGCAGTTCTTC. Its protein is CASSPSGTVVGNEQFF.

The chain couples TRBV5-6 to TRBJ1-6, with 9 bases fitting TRBD1. In germline, CDR1 is SGHDT, CDR2 YYEEEE. V lost 4 bases and J lost 11; bases outside the gene matches: 10. CDR3 size: 15 residues. The CDR3 reads CASSPGTGIRTPLHF. CDR3 coding DNA: TGTGCCAGCAGCCCCGGGACAGGGATCAGGACACCCCTCCACTTT.

The table lists this clone with a few counts. The chain is built from TRBV9 and TRBJ2-1, with D maybe TRBD2 (7 bases). V was trimmed by 3 bases and J by 7 bases, leaving 17 bases between them. CDR1 and CDR2 from the germline V gene are SGDLS and YYNGEE. The CDR3 extends over 15 amino acids. CDR3 amino acids: CASSEGGPPANEQFF. The DNA for the CDR3 is TGTGCCAGCAGCGAGGGGGGGCCACCTGCTAATGAGCAGTTCTTC.

This clone appeared once. This chain uses TRBV6-5 with TRBJ2-1; D tentatively fits TRBD1 or TRBD2 (5 bases each). The CDR3 spans 15 residues. The germline V and J ends were trimmed by 8 bases and 2 bases, with 16 bases remaining between them. Germline V gives CDR1 MNHEY, CDR2 SVGAGI. CDR3 DNA: TGTGCCAGCTCATCGGGGCGGGTAACCTACAATGAGCAGTTCTTC. This sequence encodes CASSSGRVTYNEQFF.

J is TRBJ2-3 and V is TRBV5-1, with a possible D match to TRBD1 (6 bases). CDR3 length: 15 residues. The V end lost 1 base, the J end lost 6 bases, and 15 bases lay between the germline ends. Germline V gene lookup returns CDR1 SGHRS and CDR2 YFSETQ. The CDR3 loop reads CASSLRRVGADTQYF. The CDR3 DNA is TGCGCCAGCAGCTTGAGGCGGGTGGGGGCCGATACGCAGTATTTT.

The chain recombines TRBV14 with TRBJ1-5; D is perhaps TRBD1 (6 bases). This CDR3 contains 14 residues. V lost 4 bases and J 1 base, leaving 8 bases between the germline ends. Germline assignment: CDR1 SGHDN and CDR2 FVKESK. The CDR3 loop reads CASSLRGSNQPQHF. In DNA form, the CDR3 reads TGTGCCAGCAGCCTCAGGGGAAGCAATCAGCCCCAGCATTTT.

V is TRBV7-3 and J is TRBJ2-1; TRBD2 matches at 11 bases. Trimming cost V 4 bases and J 8 bases; bases outside gene matches: 7. Per the germline V gene, CDR1 is SGHTA and CDR2 is FQGTGA. This CDR3 comprises 15 residues. CDR3 nucleotides: TGTGCCAGCAGCTCATCTAGCGGGAGGTACGATGAGCAGTTCTTC. It yields the protein CASSSSSGRYDEQFF.

The rearrangement joins TRBV19 to TRBJ1-2, with D maybe TRBD1 (5 bases). The CDR3 runs to 12 residues. V was trimmed by 8 bases and J by 2 bases, leaving 9 bases between them. Looked up from germline, CDR1 is LNHDA and CDR2 is SQIVND (reference sequence). CDR3 nucleotides: TGTGCCAGTCTTCGACAGAACTATGGCTACACCTTC. Translating gives CASLRQNYGYTF.

The J gene is TRBJ2-7, the V gene TRBV6-1; TRBD2 agrees at 7 bases. The CDR3 covers 12 residues. Germline V gene lookup returns CDR1 MNHNS and CDR2 SASEGT. After removal of 6 bases from V and 3 bases from J, the junction contained 2 bases not matched to a gene. CDR3 sequence reads: CASRGDYYEQYF. The CDR3 bases are TGTGCCAGCAGGGGGGACTACTACGAGCAGTACTTC.

The chain is built from TRBV29-1 and TRBJ2-1, with D hard to call. Trimming pared 7 bases from V and 2 bases from J, leaving 12 bases between. CDR1 and CDR2 (germline): SQVTM, ANQGSEA. The CDR3 spans 13 residues. Written as DNA, the CDR3 is TGCAGCGGGGGTAGAGGAGCCTACAATGAGCAGTTCTTC. Its translation: CSGGRGAYNEQFF.

The chain uses TRBV30 and TRBJ2-7, with a tentative D call TRBD1 (5 bases). The CDR3 totals 12 residues. V was trimmed by 1 base and J by 5 bases, leaving 9 bases between them. The V gene's germline CDR1 is GTSNPN and CDR2 SVGIG (reference sequence). CDR3 region: CAWSGLGDEQYF. The CDR3 nucleotides are TGTGCCTGGAGTGGTTTAGGGGACGAGCAGTACTTC.

V gene TRBV6-1 combines with J gene TRBJ2-4; tentatively, D is TRBD2 (8 bases). CDR1 and CDR2 (germline): MNHNS, SASEGT. The CDR3 consists of 13 residues. V was clipped by 6 bases and J by 6 bases, with 12 bases between them. This chain's CDR3 is CASSGRGPNIQYF. Written as DNA, the CDR3 is TGTGCCAGCAGCGGGAGGGGGCCAAACATTCAGTACTTC.